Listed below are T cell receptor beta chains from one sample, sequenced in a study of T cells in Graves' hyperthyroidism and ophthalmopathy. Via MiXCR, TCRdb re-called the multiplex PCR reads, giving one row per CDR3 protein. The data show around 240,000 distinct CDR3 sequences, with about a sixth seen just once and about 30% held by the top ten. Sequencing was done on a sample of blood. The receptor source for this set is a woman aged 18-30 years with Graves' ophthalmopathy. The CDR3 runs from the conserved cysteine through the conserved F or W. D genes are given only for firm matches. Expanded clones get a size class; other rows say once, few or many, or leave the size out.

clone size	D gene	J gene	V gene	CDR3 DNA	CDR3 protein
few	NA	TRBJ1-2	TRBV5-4	TGTGCCAGCAGCAGGGGGGGGCAGGGGACCTATGGCTACACCTTC	CASSRGGQGTYGYTF
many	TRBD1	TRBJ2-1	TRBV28	TGTGCCAGCACCCTTCACAGGGGAATCTACAATGAGCAGTTCTTC	CASTLHRGIYNEQFF
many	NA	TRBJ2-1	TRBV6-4	TGTGCCAGCAGTGCCTCCCCCTTGGGGACGCTCGCCAATGAGCAGTTCTTC	CASSASPLGTLANEQFF
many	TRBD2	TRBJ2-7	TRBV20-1	TGCAGTGCTAGAGACATTAGCGGGAGTCTCTACGAGCAGTACTTC	CSARDISGSLYEQYF
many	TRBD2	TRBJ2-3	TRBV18	TGTGCCAGCTCACCCCTAGCGGGGGACGATGGTACGCAGTATTTT	CASSPLAGDDGTQYF
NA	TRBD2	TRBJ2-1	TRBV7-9	TGTGCCAGCAGCTTAGTGGGGACTAGCGAATTCAATGAGCAGTTCTTC	CASSLVGTSEFNEQFF
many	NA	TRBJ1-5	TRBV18	TGTGCCAGCTCACCACCGCAGGGGAGCAATCAGCCCCAGCATTTT	CASSPPQGSNQPQHF
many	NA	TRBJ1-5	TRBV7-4	TGTGCCAGCAGCCCCCAATGGGCAGGGAGCCTGACCTATAGCAATCAGCCCCAGCATTTT	CASSPQWAGSLTYSNQPQHF
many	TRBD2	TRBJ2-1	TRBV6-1	TGTGCCAGCAGTCCGACCGGGACTAGCGGCTACAATGAGCAGTTCTTC	CASSPTGTSGYNEQFF
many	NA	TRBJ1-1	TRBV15	TGTGCCACCAGCAGAGAGGGACGGAAGAACACTGAAGCTTTCTTT	CATSREGRKNTEAFF
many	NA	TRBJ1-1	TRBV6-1	TGTGCCAGCAGTTACGGGGGGGGGAGGAACACTGAAGCTTTCTTT	CASSYGGGRNTEAFF
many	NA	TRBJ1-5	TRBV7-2	TGTGCCAGCAGCCTGGACCCCCTTAATCAGCCCCAGCATTTT	CASSLDPLNQPQHF
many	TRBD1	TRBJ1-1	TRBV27	TGTGCCAGCAGTTTAAAGCAGGGGGCAGCTGAAGCTTTCTTT	CASSLKQGAAEAFF
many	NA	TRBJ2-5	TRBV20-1	TGCAGTGCTAGCAGGGCGTGGGAGACCCAGTACTTC	CSASRAWETQYF
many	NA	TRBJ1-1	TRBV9	TGTGCCAGCGAACTGGGGGAGGGTGTAAACACTGAAGCTTTCTTT	CASELGEGVNTEAFF
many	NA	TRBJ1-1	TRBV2	TGTGCCAGCAGTTCATATTATGCAGTGAACACTGAAGCTTTCTTT	CASSSYYAVNTEAFF
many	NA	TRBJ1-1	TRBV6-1	TGTGCCAGCAGTCAGGGGACGGCTAACACTGAAGCTTTCTTT	CASSQGTANTEAFF
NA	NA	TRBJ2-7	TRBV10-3	TGTGCCATCACCTCGGGGCAGGGGGGCCGCTACGAGCAGTACTTC	CAITSGQGGRYEQYF
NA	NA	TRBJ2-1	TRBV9	TGTGCCAGCAGCGTGTCCGGGGAGTCCTACAATGAGCAGTTCTTC	CASSVSGESYNEQFF
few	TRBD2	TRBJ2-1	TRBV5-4	TGTGCCAGCAGCTTGGGGAGTTTGGCTAGCGGGATAGGGAGATACAATGAGCAGTTCTTC	CASSLGSLASGIGRYNEQFF
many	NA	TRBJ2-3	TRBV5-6	TGTGCCAGCAGCTTTGGTGGCCGAGGAACAGATACGCAGTATTTT	CASSFGGRGTDTQYF
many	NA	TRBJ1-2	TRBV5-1	TGCGCCAGCAGCTTGGTAGCGGGCTATGGCTACACCTTC	CASSLVAGYGYTF
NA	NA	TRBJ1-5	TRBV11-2	TGTGCCAGCAGCCCGGGACAAGAGTGCAATCAGCCCCAGCATTTT	CASSPGQECNQPQHF
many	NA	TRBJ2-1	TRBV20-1	TGCAGTGCTGCCTCACGCGGCGCCCACTCGGGTGAGCAGTTCTTC	CSAASRGAHSGEQFF
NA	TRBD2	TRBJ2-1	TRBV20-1	TGCAGTGCTACCCCCACTCTAGCGGGGGGGCGCAATGAGCAGTTCTTC	CSATPTLAGGRNEQFF
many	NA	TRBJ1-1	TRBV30	TGTGCCTGGAGTAAAGGGGTTGAGAACACTGAAGCTTTCTTT	CAWSKGVENTEAFF